This is a list of T cell receptor beta chains from one sample in a study of cytomegalovirus exposure and HLA in healthy donors. Sequenced by immunoSEQ multiplex PCR; TCRdb stores in-frame clones only, minus some. Found here are some 120,000 clones, approximately 70% of them singletons; the top ten hold roughly 0.82%. Sequences were obtained from PBMCs. The receptors were sampled from a woman in her thirties in good health and CMV-seronegative. Both conserved end residues are part of each CDR3. D genes are given only for firm matches. The size of a clone is reported for some rows only, either as once, few or many, or as a class for expanded clones.

- - TRBJ2-3 TRBV4-3 TGCGCCAGCAGCCAATATCCGACAGGCCTTAGCACAGATACGCAGTATTTT CASSQYPTGLSTDTQYF
TRBD1 - TRBJ2-5 TRBV5-1 TGCGCCAGCAGCCTCTCAGGGGGTAGCCAAGAGACCCAGTACTTC CASSLSGGSQETQYF
TRBD1 - TRBJ2-6 TRBV5-1 TGCGCCAGCAGCCTGCGGACAGGGGCTGTGGAAGTCTCTGGGGCCAACGTCCTGACTTTC CASSLRTGAVEVSGANVLTF
TRBD2 few TRBJ2-3 TRBV4-1 TGCGCCAGCAGCCAAGACACGGGAGGGCCCCTCTCCACAGATACGCAGTATTTT CASSQDTGGPLSTDTQYF
TRBD2 few TRBJ2-1 TRBV29-1 TGCAGCGTTGACCCCCCCAGCGGGAGGGTGATAAATGAGCAGTTCTTC CSVDPPSGRVINEQFF
- - TRBJ1-2 TRBV6-5 TGTGCCAGCAGTTACTCGATTGACAGCGGCTACACCTTC CASSYSIDSGYTF
TRBD2 - TRBJ2-3 TRBV9 TGTGCCAGCAGCGTAGGAGGCCATGGCGGGAGCTCGGATACGCAGTATTTT CASSVGGHGGSSDTQYF
- - TRBJ2-7 TRBV27 TGTGCCAGCAGTTCGGTCAGTGTGGGCTCCTACGAGCAGTACTTC CASSSVSVGSYEQYF
- - TRBJ1-2 TRBV5-4 TGTGCCAGCAGCTTTCGCGGGGGGCCGGGCTACACCTTC CASSFRGGPGYTF
- - TRBJ1-1 TRBV7-6 TGTGCCAGCAGCCCAAGGGGGTTCGACACTGAAGCTTTCTTT CASSPRGFDTEAFF
- - TRBJ1-3 TRBV5-1 TGCGCCAGCAGGGCACAGGGATTGGGAAACACCATATATTTT CASRAQGLGNTIYF
- - TRBJ1-1 TRBV5-1 TGCGCCAGCAGCTCCTTTGGAGAGAACACTGAAGCTTTCTTT CASSSFGENTEAFF
TRBD1 - TRBJ1-2 TRBV25-1 TGTGCCAGCAGTGATCTCTGGGACAGGGGGCCCTATGGCTACACCTTC CASSDLWDRGPYGYTF
- - TRBJ1-1 TRBV27 TGTGCCAGCAATGGGAATGCGGGGGCTTTCTTT CASNGNAGAFF
TRBD1 - TRBJ1-6 TRBV6-4 TGTGCCAGCAGTAAGGACAGGCTCAACACACCCCTCCACTTT CASSKDRLNTPLHF
TRBD2 - TRBJ2-3 TRBV9 TGTGCCAGCAGCGTAGAGACTAGCGGTGGAGCAGATACGCAGTATTTT CASSVETSGGADTQYF
TRBD1 - TRBJ1-2 TRBV7-9 TGTGCCAGCAGCCTGGGGACAGCTTATGGCTACACCTTC CASSLGTAYGYTF
- - TRBJ1-1 TRBV5-6 TGTGCCAGCAGCTTAATGGGGAGCAACACTGAAGCTTTCTTT CASSLMGSNTEAFF
- - TRBJ1-2 TRBV19 TGTGCCAGTAGTATGGACAGATACTATGGCTACACCTTC CASSMDRYYGYTF
- - TRBJ1-1 TRBV7-2 TGTGCCAGCTCCGACGGGAATTTGAACACTGAAGCTTTCTTT CASSDGNLNTEAFF
TRBD1 - TRBJ1-2 TRBV6-5 TGTGCCAGCAGTTCCACGGGACAGGAACCAATCTATGGCTACACCTTC CASSSTGQEPIYGYTF
- - TRBJ2-3 TRBV4-3 TGCGCCAGCAGCCAAGAACCCGGGGAGAGTACGCAGTATTTT CASSQEPGESTQYF
TRBD1 - TRBJ2-3 TRBV5-1 TGCGCCAGCAGCCGCGGGACAGGGAGCACAGATACGCAGTATTTT CASSRGTGSTDTQYF
TRBD1 once TRBJ1-2 TRBV4-2 TGTGCCAGCAGCCGGGACAGCTATGGCTACACCTTC CASSRDSYGYTF
- - TRBJ2-7 TRBV4-1 TGCGCCAGCAGCCAAGATAAAGGGTGGGGGGGGCACGAGCAGTACTTC CASSQDKGWGGHEQYF